The next 6 T cell receptor beta chains were all read from a single sample in a study of cytomegalovirus exposure and HLA in healthy donors. TCRdb's table, derived via immunoSEQ multiplex PCR, lists solely in-frame clones and lacks some. The repertoire holds roughly 250,000 clones, with approximately 87% as singletons. Sequencing input: PBMCs. These receptor sequences come from a man between 18 and 35 years old in good health and CMV-seronegative.

The rearrangement links TRBV5-1 to TRBJ2-2, with 7 bases lining up with TRBD1. Germline trimming cut 3 bases from V and 3 bases from J; bases unmatched to any gene: 5. Germline assignment: CDR1 SGHRS and CDR2 YFSETQ. CDR3 length: 15 residues. CDR3 sequence (DNA): TGCGCCAGCAGCTCGCGGACAGGAGACACCGGGGAGCTGTTTTTT. This encodes CASSSRTGDTGELFF.

The chain combines TRBV6-5 with TRBJ1-3; D is unresolved. V shed 6 bases and J shed 4 bases, with 13 bases lying between them. The CDR3 is 14 amino acids. Germline V CDR1 and CDR2: MNHEY, SVGAGI. The chain's CDR3 is CASSFGEFGNTIYF. The CDR3 DNA reads as TGTGCCAGCAGCTTCGGAGAATTCGGAAACACCATATATTTT.

The gene calls are TRBV7-2 and TRBJ1-6, with 12 bases that match TRBD1. This CDR3 region has 16 residues. V lost 2 bases and J lost 10; bases outside the gene matches: 6. The germline V gene has CDR1 SGHTA and CDR2 FQGNSA. The CDR3 DNA reads TGTGCCAGCAGCTTACCGGGGACAGGGGGCGAGTCACCCCTCCACTTT. It is translated as CASSLPGTGGESPLHF.

V gene TRBV11-2 combines with J gene TRBJ2-3; 7 bases align to TRBD1. CDR3 size: 17 residues. The germline gives CDR1 SGHAT, CDR2 FQNNGV. V shed 2 bases, J shed 0 bases, and the junction held 8 bases outside the gene matches. CDR3 nucleotides: TGTGCCAGCAGCTTATTAACCGGGACAGCAAGCACAGATACGCAGTATTTT. Its translation: CASSLLTGTASTDTQYF.

Only one count was recorded for this clone. This rearrangement joins TRBV27 to TRBJ2-5, with 7 bases identical to TRBD1. Looked up from germline, CDR1 is MNHEY and CDR2 is SMNVEV (reference sequence). V dropped 5 bases and J dropped 5; count of bases not matched to a gene: 17. The CDR3 totals 17 residues. The DNA for the CDR3 is TGTGCCAGCAGTCCCCGGACAGGCCTCTGGGCCGGGGAGACCCAGTACTTC. Translated: CASSPRTGLWAGETQYF.

The V gene is TRBV7-9, the J gene TRBJ2-7; possibly TRBD2 for D (6 bases). CDR3 size: 14 residues. Germline values: CDR1 SEHNR, CDR2 FQNEAQ (reference sequence). The V end was cut by 5 bases, the J end by 5 bases, with 16 bases between. The DNA for the CDR3 is TGTGCCAGCAGCCTCCAGGAGGGTCTACACGAGCAGTACTTC. This codes for CASSLQEGLHEQYF.